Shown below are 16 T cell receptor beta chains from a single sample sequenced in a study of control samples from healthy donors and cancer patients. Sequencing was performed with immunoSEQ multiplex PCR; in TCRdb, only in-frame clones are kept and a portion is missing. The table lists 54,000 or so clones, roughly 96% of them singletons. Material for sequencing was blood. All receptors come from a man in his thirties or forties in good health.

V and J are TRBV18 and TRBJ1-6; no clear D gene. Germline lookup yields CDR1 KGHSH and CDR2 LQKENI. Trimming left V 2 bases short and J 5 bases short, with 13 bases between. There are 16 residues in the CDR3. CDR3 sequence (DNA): TGTGCCAGCTCACCAAGGACGGGCGGCAATAATTCACCCCTCCACTTT. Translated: CASSPRTGGNNSPLHF.

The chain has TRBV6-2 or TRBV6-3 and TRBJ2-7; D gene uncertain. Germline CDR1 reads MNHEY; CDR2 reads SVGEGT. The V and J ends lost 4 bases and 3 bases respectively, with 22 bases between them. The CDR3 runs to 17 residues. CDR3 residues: CASSSPDRRFYYYEQYF. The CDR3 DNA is TGTGCCAGCAGTTCACCCGATCGTCGATTCTACTACTACGAGCAGTACTTC.

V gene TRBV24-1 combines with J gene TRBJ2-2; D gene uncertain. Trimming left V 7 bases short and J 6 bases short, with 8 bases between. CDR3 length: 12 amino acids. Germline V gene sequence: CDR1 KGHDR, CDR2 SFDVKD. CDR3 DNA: TGTGCCACCAGCCACCCGGCCGGGGAGCTGTTTTTT. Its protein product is CATSHPAGELFF.

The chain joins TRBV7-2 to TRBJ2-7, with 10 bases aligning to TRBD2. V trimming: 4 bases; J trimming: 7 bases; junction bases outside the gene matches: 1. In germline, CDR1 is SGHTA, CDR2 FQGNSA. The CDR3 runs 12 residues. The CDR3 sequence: CASSYSGREQYF. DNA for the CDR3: TGTGCCAGCAGCTATAGCGGGAGGGAGCAGTACTTC.

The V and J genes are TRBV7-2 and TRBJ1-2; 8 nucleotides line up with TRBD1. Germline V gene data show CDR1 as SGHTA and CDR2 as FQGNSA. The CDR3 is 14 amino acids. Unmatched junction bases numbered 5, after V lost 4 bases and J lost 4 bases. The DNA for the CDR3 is TGTGCCAGCAGCTGGGACAGGCGGGGCTATGGCTACACCTTC. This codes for CASSWDRRGYGYTF.

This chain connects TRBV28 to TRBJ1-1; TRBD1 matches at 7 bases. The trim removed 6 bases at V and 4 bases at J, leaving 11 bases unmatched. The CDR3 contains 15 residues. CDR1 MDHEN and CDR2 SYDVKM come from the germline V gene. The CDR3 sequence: CASSRQGSGFTEAFF. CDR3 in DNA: TGTGCCAGCAGCAGACAGGGATCCGGTTTCACTGAAGCTTTCTTT. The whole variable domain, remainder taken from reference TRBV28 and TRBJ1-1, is DVKVTQSSRYLVKRTGEKVFLECVQDMDHENMFWYRQDPGLGLRLIYFSYDVKMKEKGDIPEGYSVSREKKERFSLILESASTNQTSMYLCASSRQGSGFTEAFFGQGTRLTVV.

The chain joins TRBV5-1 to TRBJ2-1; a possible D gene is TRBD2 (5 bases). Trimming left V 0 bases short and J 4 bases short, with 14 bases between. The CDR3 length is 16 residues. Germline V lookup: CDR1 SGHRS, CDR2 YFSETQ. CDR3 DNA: TGCGCCAGCAGCTTGGAGGAGACCCGGGGTTACAATGAGCAGTTCTTC. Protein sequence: CASSLEETRGYNEQFF.

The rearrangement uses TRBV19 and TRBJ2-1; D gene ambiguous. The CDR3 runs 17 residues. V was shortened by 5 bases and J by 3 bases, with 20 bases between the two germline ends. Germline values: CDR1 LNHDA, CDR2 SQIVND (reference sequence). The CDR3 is CASSPRSSIPHYNEQFF. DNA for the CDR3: TGTGCCAGTAGTCCTCGGAGCTCTATTCCCCACTACAATGAGCAGTTCTTC.

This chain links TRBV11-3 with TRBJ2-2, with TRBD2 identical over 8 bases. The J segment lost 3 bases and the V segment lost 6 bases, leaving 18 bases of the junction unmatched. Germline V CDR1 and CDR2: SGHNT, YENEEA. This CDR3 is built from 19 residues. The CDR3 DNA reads TGTGCCAGCAGTCCATCCGGTTGGGCTAGCGGGCGTCACACCGGGGAGCTGTTTTTT. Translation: CASSPSGWASGRHTGELFF.

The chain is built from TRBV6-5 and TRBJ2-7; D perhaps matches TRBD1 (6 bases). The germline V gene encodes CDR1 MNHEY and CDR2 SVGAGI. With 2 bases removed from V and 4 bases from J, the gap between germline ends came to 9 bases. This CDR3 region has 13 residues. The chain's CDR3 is CASSYTGQYEQYF. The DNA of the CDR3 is TGTGCCAGCAGTTACACAGGGCAGTACGAGCAGTACTTC.

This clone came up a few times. For the CDR3, the DNA is TGTGCCAGCAGCTTAGGGACAGGGAACTACGAGCAGTACTTC. This translates into CASSLGTGNYEQYF. The J gene is TRBJ2-7, the V gene TRBV7-9; TRBD1 matches at 8 bases. This CDR3 comprises 14 residues. Germline trimming cut 1 base from V and 3 bases from J; bases unmatched to any gene: 2. CDR1 SEHNR and CDR2 FQNEAQ come from the germline V gene (reference sequence).

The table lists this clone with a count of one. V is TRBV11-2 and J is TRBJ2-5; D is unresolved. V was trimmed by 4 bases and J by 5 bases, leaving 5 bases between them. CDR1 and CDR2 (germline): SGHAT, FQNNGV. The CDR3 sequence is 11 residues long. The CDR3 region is CASSSLETQYF. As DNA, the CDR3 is TGTGCCAGCAGCTCCCTTGAGACCCAGTACTTC.

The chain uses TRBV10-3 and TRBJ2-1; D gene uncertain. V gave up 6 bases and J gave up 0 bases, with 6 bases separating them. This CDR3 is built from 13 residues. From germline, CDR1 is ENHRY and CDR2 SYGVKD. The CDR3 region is CAIRESSYNEQFF. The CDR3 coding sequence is TGTGCCATCAGAGAGAGCTCCTACAATGAGCAGTTCTTC.

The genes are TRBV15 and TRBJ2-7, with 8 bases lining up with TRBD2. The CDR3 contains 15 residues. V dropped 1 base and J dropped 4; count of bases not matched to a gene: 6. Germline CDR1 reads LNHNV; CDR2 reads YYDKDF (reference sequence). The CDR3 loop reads CATSRALAGPYEQYF. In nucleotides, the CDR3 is TGTGCCACCAGCAGAGCGCTAGCGGGCCCATACGAGCAGTACTTC.

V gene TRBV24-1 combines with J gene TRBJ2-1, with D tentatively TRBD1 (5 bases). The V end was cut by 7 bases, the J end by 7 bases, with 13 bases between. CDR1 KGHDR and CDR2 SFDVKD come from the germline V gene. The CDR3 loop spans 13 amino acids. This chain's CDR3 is CATRNAGWNEQFF. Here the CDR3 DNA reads TGTGCCACCAGGAACGCAGGGTGGAATGAGCAGTTCTTC.

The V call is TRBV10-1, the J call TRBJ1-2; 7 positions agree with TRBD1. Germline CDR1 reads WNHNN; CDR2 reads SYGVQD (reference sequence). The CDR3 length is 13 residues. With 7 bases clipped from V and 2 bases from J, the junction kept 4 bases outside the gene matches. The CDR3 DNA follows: TGCGCCAGCATTGGGACAGTAAACTATGGCTACACCTTC. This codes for CASIGTVNYGYTF.